A selection of T cell receptor beta chains follows, all from one sample in a study of T cell changes during pregnancy in multiple sclerosis. Sequencing used immunoSEQ multiplex PCR; TCRdb keeps in-frame clones, though not all of them. The sample contains around 70,000 clones, roughly 92% of which appear only once. The input for sequencing was peripheral blood, taken in the second trimester of pregnancy. These receptors were obtained from a female donor with multiple sclerosis, enrolled in a pregnancy study. The CDR3 runs from the conserved cysteine through the conserved F or W. A D gene is named only where the DNA matches it firmly. Clone sizes are given selectively: once, few, many, or a class where the clone is expanded.

TRBV18	13	TRBJ2-7	few	-	CASSPGTAYEQYF	TGTGCCAGCTCACCTGGCACCGCCTACGAGCAGTACTTC
TRBV11-2	14	TRBJ1-2	-	TRBD1	CASSNDRVAGGYTF	TGTGCCAGCAGCAATGACAGGGTCGCTGGAGGCTACACCTTC
TRBV19	15	TRBJ1-4	-	-	CASEGLALGGEKLFF	TGTGCCAGTGAGGGTCTCGCACTCGGAGGGGAAAAACTGTTTTTT
TRBV6-5	14	TRBJ1-6	-	TRBD1	CASREGTGWSPLHF	TGTGCCAGCAGGGAAGGGACAGGGTGGTCACCCCTCCACTTT
TRBV5-6	15	TRBJ2-1	-	-	CASSLRGGSYNEQFF	TGTGCCAGCAGCTTGAGGGGGGGCTCCTACAATGAGCAGTTCTTC
TRBV6-1	15	TRBJ2-2	-	TRBD1	CASSETGGYTGELFF	TGTGCCAGCAGTGAGACAGGGGGCTACACCGGGGAGCTGTTTTTT
TRBV13	16	TRBJ2-1	-	TRBD2	CASSLGTSGSYNEQFF	TGTGCCAGCAGCTTAGGGACTAGCGGATCGTACAATGAGCAGTTCTTC
TRBV5-1	15	TRBJ1-3	-	-	CASSLVQGPGNTIYF	TGCGCCAGCAGCTTGGTTCAGGGCCCGGGAAACACCATATATTTT
TRBV7-6	14	TRBJ1-1	-	-	CASSLADKNTEAFF	TGTGCCAGCAGCTTAGCGGACAAGAACACTGAAGCTTTCTTT
TRBV7-9	15	TRBJ2-5	-	-	CASSNRLLLQETQYF	TGTGCCAGCAGCAACAGACTATTGCTCCAAGAGACCCAGTACTTC
TRBV28	15	TRBJ1-2	-	-	CASSLGQANHYGYTF	TGTGCCAGCAGTTTGGGGCAGGCGAATCACTATGGCTACACCTTC
TRBV7-9	15	TRBJ1-4	-	TRBD1	CASSPPQGGNEKLFF	TGTGCCAGCAGCCCGCCACAGGGGGGGAATGAAAAACTGTTTTTT
TRBV5-1	13	TRBJ2-7	-	-	CASSMDWAGEQYF	TGCGCCAGCTCGATGGACTGGGCCGGTGAGCAGTACTTC
TRBV5-1	15	TRBJ2-7	-	TRBD2	CASSLDRFRGTTAFF	TGCGCCAGCAGCTTGGATCGTTTTCGCGGGACTACCGCATTTTTC
TRBV5-6	16	TRBJ2-3	-	TRBD1	CASSRTTGMDTDTQYF	TGTGCCAGCAGCCGAACGACAGGGATGGACACAGATACGCAGTATTTT
TRBV5-6	15	TRBJ1-4	-	-	CASSRRGAQNEKLFF	TGTGCCAGCAGCCGGCGGGGGGCGCAAAATGAAAAACTGTTTTTT
TRBV6-6	14	TRBJ1-5	-	-	CASSYKRSNQPQHF	TGTGCCAGCAGTTACAAACGGAGCAATCAGCCCCAGCATTTT
TRBV7-6	14	TRBJ2-7	-	-	CASSSQEGAYEQYF	TGTGCCAGCAGCTCTCAGGAAGGGGCCTACGAGCAGTACTTC
TRBV12-5	16	TRBJ2-2	large	-	CASGLEPRALTGELFF	TGTGCTAGTGGTTTGGAACCCAGGGCTTTGACCGGGGAGCTGTTTTTT
TRBV9	17	TRBJ2-1	-	TRBD1	CASSVGVRDRGPNEQFF	TGTGCCAGCAGCGTTGGAGTCCGGGACAGGGGACCCAATGAGCAGTTCTTC
TRBV30	15	TRBJ1-3	-	-	CAWRATGSNGNTIYF	TGTGCCTGGAGAGCGACAGGCTCCAATGGAAACACCATATATTTT
TRBV29-1	15	TRBJ1-2	-	-	CSVEDRAANTYGYTF	TGCAGCGTTGAAGATCGCGCAGCGAATACCTATGGCTACACCTTC
TRBV5-4	15	TRBJ1-4	-	-	CASSFDVGQHEKLFF	TGTGCCAGCAGCTTTGATGTAGGACAGCATGAAAAACTGTTTTTT
TRBV7-2	13	TRBJ1-2	-	-	CASSPDNFYGYTF	TGTGCCAGCAGCCCGGACAATTTCTATGGCTACACCTTC
TRBV27	18	TRBJ2-2	once	TRBD2	CASGTSGRAALNTGELFF	TGTGCCAGCGGGACTAGCGGGAGGGCTGCTTTGAACACCGGGGAGCTGTTTTTT
TRBV5-1	19	TRBJ1-2	-	TRBD1	CASSLVGKDRGRSNYGYTF	TGCGCCAGCAGCTTGGTGGGGAAGGACAGGGGGCGTTCGAACTATGGCTACACCTTC
TRBV7-8	15	TRBJ1-1	-	-	CASSPRDRQNTEAFF	TGTGCCAGCAGCCCCCGAGACAGGCAGAACACTGAAGCTTTCTTT
TRBV7-9	12	TRBJ1-5	-	-	CASSGRGQPQHF	TGTGCCAGCAGCGGTCGGGGTCAGCCCCAGCATTTT
TRBV5-4	16	TRBJ2-5	-	TRBD2	CASSSPSGRARETQYF	TGTGCCAGCAGCTCCCCGAGCGGGAGGGCCCGAGAGACCCAGTACTTC
TRBV19	14	TRBJ1-3	few	TRBD1	CASSPGQGGNTIYF	TGTGCCAGTAGCCCCGGACAGGGGGGAAACACCATATATTTT
TRBV12-5	18	TRBJ2-1	-	TRBD2	CASGLVIGAGVLNNEQFF	TGTGCTAGTGGTTTGGTCATTGGGGCGGGAGTCTTGAACAATGAGCAGTTCTTC
TRBV9	15	TRBJ2-6	-	-	CASSVVSPGANVLTF	TGTGCCAGCAGCGTAGTGAGTCCTGGGGCCAACGTCCTGACTTTC
TRBV28	13	TRBJ1-1	once	-	CASSLVVRAEAFF	TGTGCCAGCAGTTTGGTGGTACGGGCTGAAGCTTTCTTT
TRBV27	16	TRBJ1-2	-	-	CASSLSLGAGTYGYTF	TGTGCCAGCAGTTTATCTCTGGGGGCAGGGACCTATGGCTACACCTTC
TRBV27	13	TRBJ1-5	-	-	CASSTGADQPQHF	TGTGCCAGCTCGACTGGAGCGGATCAGCCCCAGCATTTT
TRBV7-9	13	TRBJ2-7	-	-	CASSRDNTYEQYF	TGTGCCAGCAGCCGGGACAATACCTACGAGCAGTACTTC
TRBV29-1	13	TRBJ2-2	-	-	CSASQGEAGELFF	TGCAGCGCCTCCCAGGGTGAGGCCGGGGAGCTGTTTTTT
TRBV5-1	15	TRBJ1-3	-	TRBD1	CASSPQGATGNTIYF	TGCGCCAGCAGCCCACAGGGGGCTACTGGAAACACCATATATTTT
TRBV27	18	TRBJ2-3	few	-	CASSPEAATSLGTDTQYF	TGTGCCAGCAGCCCGGAAGCGGCAACCTCCTTAGGCACAGATACGCAGTATTTT
TRBV9	16	TRBJ2-2	-	-	CASSGGGGRVTGELFF	TGTGCCAGCAGCGGTGGGGGGGGGCGGGTGACCGGGGAGCTGTTTTTT
TRBV19	16	TRBJ2-4	few	-	CASSIRRSGAKNIQYF	TGTGCCAGTAGTATTCGGAGATCCGGGGCCAAAAACATTCAGTACTTC
TRBV7-6	18	TRBJ2-2	-	-	CASSLVFGSGANTGELFF	TGTGCCAGCAGCTTAGTTTTTGGTTCAGGGGCAAACACCGGGGAGCTGTTTTTT
TRBV28	16	TRBJ1-5	-	-	CASRDIQGRGNQPQHF	TGTGCCAGCAGGGATATACAGGGTCGTGGCAATCAGCCCCAGCATTTT
TRBV20-1	11	TRBJ1-1	-	-	CSARDSIGAFF	TGCAGTGCTAGAGATAGCATTGGCGCTTTCTTT
TRBV5-6	12	TRBJ1-4	-	-	CASSFSDEKLFF	TGTGCCAGCAGCTTCTCGGATGAAAAACTGTTTTTT
TRBV6-1	19	TRBJ1-5	-	TRBD1	CASSGDRQGSLSSNQPQHF	TGTGCCAGCAGTGGGGATCGACAGGGGTCCTTAAGTAGCAATCAGCCCCAGCATTTT